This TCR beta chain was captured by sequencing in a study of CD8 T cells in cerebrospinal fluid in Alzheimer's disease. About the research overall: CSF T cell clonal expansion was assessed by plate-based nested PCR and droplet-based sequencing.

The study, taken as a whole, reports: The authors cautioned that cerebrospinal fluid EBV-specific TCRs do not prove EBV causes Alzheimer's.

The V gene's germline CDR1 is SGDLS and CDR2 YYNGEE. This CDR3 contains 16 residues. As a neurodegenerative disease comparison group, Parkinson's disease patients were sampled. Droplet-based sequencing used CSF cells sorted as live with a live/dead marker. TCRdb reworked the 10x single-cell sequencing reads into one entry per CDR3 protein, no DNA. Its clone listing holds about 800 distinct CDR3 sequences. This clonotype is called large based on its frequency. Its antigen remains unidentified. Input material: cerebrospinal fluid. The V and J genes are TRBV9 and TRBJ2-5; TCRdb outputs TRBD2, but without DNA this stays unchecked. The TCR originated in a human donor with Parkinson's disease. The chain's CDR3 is CASSVDGSGRGETQYF.